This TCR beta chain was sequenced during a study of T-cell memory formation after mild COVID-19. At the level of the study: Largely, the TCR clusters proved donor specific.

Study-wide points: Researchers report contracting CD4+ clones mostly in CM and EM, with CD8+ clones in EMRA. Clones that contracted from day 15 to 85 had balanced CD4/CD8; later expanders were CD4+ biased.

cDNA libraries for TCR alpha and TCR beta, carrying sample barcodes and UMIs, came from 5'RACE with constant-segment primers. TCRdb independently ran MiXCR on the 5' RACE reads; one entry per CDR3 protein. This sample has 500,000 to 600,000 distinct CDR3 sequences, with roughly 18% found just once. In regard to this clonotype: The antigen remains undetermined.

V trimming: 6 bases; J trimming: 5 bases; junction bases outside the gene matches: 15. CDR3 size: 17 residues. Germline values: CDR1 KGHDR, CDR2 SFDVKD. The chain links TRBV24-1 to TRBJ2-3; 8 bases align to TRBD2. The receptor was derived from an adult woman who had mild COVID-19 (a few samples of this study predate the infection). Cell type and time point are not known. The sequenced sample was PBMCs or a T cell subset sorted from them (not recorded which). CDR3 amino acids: CATSQTGLGSFGDTQYF. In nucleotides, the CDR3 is TGTGCCACCAGTCAAACGGGACTAGGGTCTTTTGGAGATACGCAGTATTTT.